These T cell receptor beta chains were read from a single sample in a study of CD8+CD57+ T cells in acquired aplastic anemia. MiXCR, applied by TCRdb to the reads, yields one record per CDR3 protein. The repertoire has 100,000 to 150,000 distinct CDR3 sequences, less than 50% of them found once; the top ten carry more than 2.5%. Sequencing was performed on sorted CD4+, CD8+, or CD8+CD57+ T cells (not recorded which) from PBMCs. The receptors were sampled from a human donor with aplastic anemia. The CDR3 runs from the conserved cysteine through the conserved F or W. D genes are given only for firm matches. Size is omitted from some rows. Given values are once, few, many or a class for expanded clones.

length | J | V | size | D | CDR3 | DNA
12 | TRBJ1-2 | TRBV2 | NA | NA | CASRRLKGGYTF | TGTGCCAGCAGAAGACTCAAGGGTGGCTACACCTTC
16 | TRBJ1-2 | TRBV6-6 | many | TRBD1 | CASSYLATGEGYGYTF | TGTGCCAGCAGTTACCTAGCGACAGGGGAAGGCTATGGCTACACCTTC
13 | TRBJ2-7 | TRBV24-1 | NA | NA | CATSTRGAGEQYF | TGTGCCACCTCGACACGGGGGGCTGGCGAGCAGTACTTC
15 | TRBJ1-4 | TRBV13 | NA | NA | CASSLKTRGNEKLFF | TGTGCCAGCAGCCTTAAGACCCGGGGTAATGAAAAACTGTTTTTT
15 | TRBJ2-5 | TRBV10-3 | NA | NA | CAISESTGRAETQYF | TGTGCCATCAGTGAGTCGACGGGCAGGGCCGAGACCCAGTACTTC
15 | TRBJ2-3 | TRBV20-1 | NA | NA | CSARAFAGPTDTQYF | TGCAGTGCTAGAGCTTTTGCGGGACCCACAGATACGCAGTATTTT
16 | TRBJ2-1 | TRBV15 | many | NA | CATSRDRGITGSEQFF | TGTGCCACCAGCAGAGATCGGGGAATAACAGGAAGTGAGCAGTTCTTC
16 | TRBJ1-1 | TRBV5-1 | NA | NA | CASSLEGTKMNTEAFF | TGCGCCAGCAGCTTGGAAGGGACAAAAATGAACACTGAAGCTTTCTTT
15 | TRBJ2-1 | TRBV4-2 | few | NA | CASRRAAGKSNEQFF | TGTGCCAGCAGACGAGCGGCGGGGAAGAGCAATGAGCAGTTCTTC
15 | TRBJ1-5 | TRBV4-3 | many | NA | CASSEKVGSNQPQHF | TGCGCCAGCTCCGAAAAAGTTGGTAGCAATCAGCCCCAGCATTTT
13 | TRBJ1-1 | TRBV11-2 | NA | NA | CASSAGRRTEAFF | TGTGCCAGCAGTGCGGGAAGGAGGACTGAAGCTTTCTTT
16 | TRBJ2-5 | TRBV14 | many | NA | CASSDRRFGQQETQYF | TGTGCCAGCAGCGATAGGAGGTTCGGACAGCAAGAGACCCAGTACTTC
15 | TRBJ1-3 | TRBV3-1 | NA | NA | CASSPPEWVGNTIYF | TGTGCCAGCAGCCCGCCCGAATGGGTTGGAAACACCATATATTTT
14 | TRBJ2-7 | TRBV6-1 | many | TRBD1 | CASSLRQGAYEQYF | TGTGCCAGCAGCCTACGACAGGGAGCCTACGAGCAGTACTTC
11 | TRBJ1-1 | TRBV9 | many | NA | CASSRGTEAFF | TGTGCCAGCAGCCGGGGCACTGAAGCTTTCTTT
13 | TRBJ2-1 | TRBV20-1 | many | NA | CCTRRDSFNEQFF | TGCTGCACTCGGCGGGACAGCTTCAATGAGCAGTTCTTC
16 | TRBJ2-7 | TRBV6-5 | many | TRBD2 | CASSYEGLAGPSEQYF | TGTGCCAGCAGTTACGAGGGACTAGCGGGACCCTCCGAGCAGTACTTC
14 | TRBJ2-3 | TRBV29-1 | many | TRBD1 | CSIARDRRTDTQYF | TGCAGCATCGCGAGGGACAGGCGCACAGATACGCAGTATTTT
14 | TRBJ2-3 | TRBV13 | NA | NA | CASSLDPSTDTQYF | TGTGCCAGCAGCTTAGACCCTAGCACAGATACGCAGTATTTT
13 | TRBJ1-2 | TRBV5-4 | many | NA | CASRPGLMEGYTF | TGTGCCAGCAGACCGGGACTGATGGAAGGCTACACCTTC
13 | TRBJ1-2 | TRBV19 | NA | NA | CASSIKDSYGYTF | TGTGCCAGTAGTATAAAGGACAGCTATGGCTACACCTTC
14 | TRBJ1-6 | TRBV7-2 | NA | TRBD1 | CASRTGGSPSPLHF | TGTGCCAGCAGGACAGGGGGATCTCCTTCACCCCTCCACTTT
14 | TRBJ2-2 | TRBV2 | NA | NA | CASSEVGGTGELFF | TGTGCCAGCAGTGAAGTAGGTGGCACCGGGGAGCTGTTTTTT
14 | TRBJ1-1 | TRBV19 | NA | TRBD1 | CASSRDRGNTEAFF | TGTGCCAGTAGTAGGGACAGGGGTAACACTGAAGCTTTCTTT
19 | TRBJ2-1 | TRBV29-1 | NA | TRBD2 | CSVVRTSDVAGAPRNEQFF | TGCAGCGTTGTCCGAACCAGTGATGTAGCGGGGGCCCCTAGGAATGAGCAGTTCTTC
16 | TRBJ2-1 | TRBV10-3 | NA | NA | CAISLGGGSSYNEQFF | TGTGCCATCAGCTTAGGTGGGGGTTCCTCCTACAATGAGCAGTTCTTC
13 | TRBJ1-1 | TRBV6-2/TRBV6-3 | NA | TRBD1 | CASSNHRGTEAFF | TGTGCCAGCAGCAACCACAGGGGCACTGAAGCTTTCTTT
14 | TRBJ1-4 | TRBV29-1 | NA | NA | CSVALRPFNEKLFF | TGCAGCGTTGCCCTGAGGCCCTTTAATGAAAAACTGTTTTTT
15 | TRBJ2-2 | TRBV6-1 | NA | NA | CASSEKGFGSGELFF | TGTGCCAGCAGTGAAAAGGGTTTCGGGTCCGGGGAGCTGTTTTTT
15 | TRBJ1-4 | TRBV3-1 | many | TRBD1 | CASSPYGTGNEKLFF | TGTGCCAGCAGTCCTTACGGGACAGGGAATGAAAAACTGTTTTTT
13 | TRBJ2-7 | TRBV29-1 | few | NA | CSVLLQGGYEQYF | TGCAGCGTCCTACTACAGGGAGGATACGAGCAGTACTTC
12 | TRBJ1-2 | TRBV5-4 | many | NA | CASSLEGGGYTF | TGTGCCAGCAGCTTGGAGGGTGGTGGCTACACCTTC
13 | TRBJ1-2 | TRBV12-3/TRBV12-4 | NA | NA | CASSGGTFDGYTF | TGTGCCAGCAGCGGCGGGACATTCGATGGCTACACCTTC
14 | TRBJ2-5 | TRBV7-2 | NA | NA | CASSLAGGQETQYF | TGTGCCAGCAGCTTAGCGGGCGGCCAAGAGACCCAGTACTTC
16 | TRBJ2-1 | TRBV19 | NA | NA | CASSIRGPSSYNEQFF | TGTGCCAGTAGTATTAGGGGACCGAGCTCCTACAATGAGCAGTTCTTC
15 | TRBJ1-6 | TRBV19 | many | TRBD1 | CATMDRALLNSPLHF | TGTGCCACCATGGACAGGGCGCTCCTTAATTCACCCCTCCACTTT
16 | TRBJ2-2 | TRBV6-1 | NA | TRBD1 | CASSRGTGGMVGELFF | TGTGCCAGCAGTCGTGGGACAGGGGGAATGGTCGGGGAGCTGTTTTTT
12 | TRBJ2-3 | TRBV12-3/TRBV12-4 | many | NA | CASARGSDTQYF | TGTGCCAGCGCAAGAGGATCTGATACGCAGTATTTT
14 | TRBJ1-6 | TRBV9 | many | NA | CASSVAVGNSPLHF | TGTGCCAGCAGCGTAGCAGTGGGGAATTCACCCCTCCACTTT